The clone carrying this T cell receptor (beta chain) occurred many times. What it binds is unknown. The data derive from a study of T cells after yellow fever vaccination. Looking at the study overall: The SMART-Seq v4 Ultra Low Input method served to prepare the low-cell-number fractions.

V was clipped by 1 base and J by 2 bases; unmatched bases: 9. This CDR3 contains 17 residues. In germline, CDR1 is SGHTA, CDR2 FQGNSA. The authors made TCR cDNA by 5'RACE template switching, adding a universal primer site and UMIs. MiXCR, applied by TCRdb to the 5' RACE reads, yields one record per CDR3 protein. The data hold more than 95,000 distinct CDR3 sequences, with more than 6.5% observed a single time. Study-level findings and limits: At 96% for CD4 and roughly 87% for CD8, most primary-vaccination clones showed up again after the booster. Any FACS-sorted repertoire could hold abundant clonotypes that contaminate it from the bulk population.

The V gene is TRBV7-2, the J gene TRBJ2-3; 7 nucleotides line up with TRBD2. The material sequenced was CD4+ T cells sorted from PBMCs, taken 9 to 10 days after the first yellow fever vaccination. This TCR derives from a man in his late teens or twenties who received the YFV17D yellow fever vaccine. Here the CDR3 reads CASSLGAGGGITDTQYF. The CDR3 DNA reads as TGTGCCAGCAGCTTAGGTGCAGGCGGGGGAATCACAGATACGCAGTATTTT.